These 32 T cell receptor beta chains share one sample of origin, sequenced in a study of blood T cells in healthy people across ages. A sample-barcoded 5' primer and a J-beta primer mix were used in a second PCR of roughly 6 to 11 cycles. Via MiXCR, TCRdb re-called the 5' RACE reads, giving one row per CDR3 protein. The repertoire holds around 900,000 distinct CDR3 sequences, with 29% as singletons. The sequencing input was blood. The receptors here all came from a woman older than 75 in good health.

This chain uses TRBV20-1 with TRBJ2-2; the D gene is possibly TRBD2 (6 bases). The germline V gene encodes CDR1 DFQATT and CDR2 SNEGSKA (reference sequence). CDR3 length: 17 residues. Trimming removed 6 bases from V and 1 base from J, with 21 bases in between. CDR3 loop: CSARLIRRGMNTGELFF. The CDR3 nucleotides read TGCAGTGCACGATTAATCCGGAGGGGTATGAACACCGGGGAGCTGTTTTTT.

In this sample, this clonotype turned up many times. This chain connects TRBV7-2 to TRBJ2-7, with TRBD1 matching 11 bases. CDR1 is SGHTA, CDR2 FQGNSA, per germline. The CDR3 extends over 15 amino acids. The V and J ends lost 5 bases and 0 bases, in that order; junction bases with no gene match: 3. For the CDR3, the DNA is TGTGCCAGCAGCAAAGGGACAGGGGGCTCCTACGAGCAGTACTTC. It specifies CASSKGTGGSYEQYF.

A remark on this clonotype: A clone one base away is much larger, so this may be a read error. This chain joins TRBV9 and TRBJ2-3; D is undetermined. In germline, CDR1 is SGDLS, CDR2 YYNGEE. CDR3 size: 15 residues. V lost 3 bases and J lost 1, with 12 bases in between. The CDR3 loop is CASSGARVGTDTQYF. CDR3 in DNA: TGTGCCAGCAGCGGAGCTAGGGTTGGCACAGATACGCAGTATTTT. The variable domain in full, completed from reference TRBV9 and TRBJ2-3, reads DSGVTQTPKHLITATGQRVTLRCSPRSGDLSVYWYQQSLDQGLQFLIQYYNGEERAKGNILERFSAQQFPDLHSELNLSSLELGDSALYFCASSGARVGTDTQYFGPGTRLTVL.

V is TRBV20-1 and J is TRBJ1-1, with TRBD1 matching over 7 bases. This CDR3 contains 12 residues. The V gene end was trimmed by 6 bases and the J gene end by 3 bases; junction bases not matched to a gene: 4. Germline V gene data show CDR1 as DFQATT and CDR2 as SNEGSKA (reference sequence). CDR3 protein: CSARGQYTEAFF. The DNA for the CDR3 is TGCAGTGCACGGGGACAGTACACTGAAGCTTTCTTT.

The table lists this clonotype with a few counts. Given a much more abundant clone one base away, this may be a read error. The V gene is TRBV12-3 or TRBV12-4, the J gene TRBJ2-7; 7 bases match TRBD1. The CDR3 loop spans 15 amino acids. V shed 6 bases, J shed 7 bases, and the junction held 15 bases outside the gene matches. The CDR3 protein is CASSPPPGQYNEQYF. The CDR3 nucleotides read TGTGCCAGCAGCCCTCCGCCGGGACAGTACAATGAGCAGTACTTC.

With regard to this clonotype: Given a much more abundant clone one base away, this may be a read error. The V gene is TRBV5-1, the J gene TRBJ1-2; 9 bases line up with TRBD1. The CDR3 length is 16 residues. Per the germline V gene, CDR1 is SGHRS and CDR2 is YFSETQ. This chain's CDR3 is CASSPEGVTGGYGYIF. For the CDR3, the DNA is TGCGCCAGCAGCCCGGAAGGTGTAACAGGGGGCTATGGCTACATCTTC.

V usage is TRBV7-9 and J usage is TRBJ1-1; D is unclear. The V end was cut by 3 bases, the J end by 7 bases, with 12 bases between. Per the germline V gene, CDR1 is SEHNR and CDR2 is FQNEAQ (reference sequence). The CDR3 extends over 13 amino acids. CDR3 sequence reads: CASSLEQSGEAFF. The CDR3 DNA follows: TGTGCCAGCAGCTTGGAACAGTCGGGTGAAGCTTTCTTT. Variable domain in full (rest from reference TRBV7-9 and TRBJ1-1): DTGVSQNPRHKITKRGQNVTFRCDPISEHNRLYWYRQTLGQGPEFLTYFQNEAQLEKSRLLSDRFSAERPKGSFSTLEIQRTEQGDSAMYLCASSLEQSGEAFFGQGTRLTVV.

To note about this clonotype: The junction differs from germline at one of its ends, possibly a read error. DNA of the CDR3: TGCGCCGGCAGCATTCGGACTAGCAGGGCCCAAGAGACCCAGTACTTC. The encoded protein is CAGSIRTSRAQETQYF. The V gene is TRBV4-1, the J gene TRBJ2-5; TRBD2 matches 8 bases. The germline V gene encodes CDR1 MGHRA and CDR2 YSYEKL. This CDR3 has 16 residues.

Remarks on this clonotype: This may be a read error, as it is one base from a much larger clone. V gene TRBV21-1 combines with J gene TRBJ2-4; the D call of TRBD1 is as the table states it, not checked on the DNA. The DNA end favors TRBJ2-7, so the J call may be wrong. TRBV21-1 is labeled a pseudogene. The CDR3 spans 14 residues. CDR3 loop: CAGSKNDGGLEQYF. The CDR3 bases are TGTGCCGGCAGCAAAAATGATGGGGGGCTCGAGCAGTACTTC.

The V and J genes are TRBV9 and TRBJ1-1; D is perhaps TRBD1 (5 bases). Germline V gives CDR1 SGDLS, CDR2 YYNGEE. V lost 0 bases to trimming and J lost 6 bases, with 15 bases between them. The CDR3 is made up of 15 amino acids. The CDR3 DNA reads TGTGCCAGCAGCGTAGCTTATGGGGGGTGGGCTGAAGCTTTCTTT. This codes for CASSVAYGGWAEAFF.

On this clonotype: Since a much larger clone is just one base distant, this may be a read error. This chain joins TRBV6-5 and TRBJ1-6, with D unresolved. Per germline, CDR1 MNHEY and CDR2 SVGAGI. CDR3 length: 12 residues. Here the CDR3 DNA reads TGTGCCAGCAGCTCCCTCGGAAAACCCCCCCACTTT. Its protein product is CASSSLGKPPHF.

This clonotype was observed many times. The chain uses TRBV20-1 and TRBJ2-3; D is perhaps TRBD1 (6 bases). CDR1 and CDR2 from the germline V gene are DFQATT and SNEGSKA (reference sequence). Trimming took off 0 bases at V and 3 bases at J, with 13 bases between the two ends. The CDR3 is 15 residues long. The CDR3 protein is CSARDHRALTDTQYF. For the CDR3, the DNA is TGCAGTGCTAGAGATCACAGGGCCTTGACAGATACGCAGTATTTT.

The chain joins TRBV5-1 to TRBJ1-1, with TRBD1 as a possible D gene (5 bases). CDR3 length equals 19 residues. V was pared by 0 bases and J by 4 bases, with 25 bases between. Germline V gene data show CDR1 as SGHRS and CDR2 as YFSETQ. The CDR3 loop reads CASSLEAGMETYPSTEAFF. CDR3 coding DNA: TGCGCCAGCAGCTTGGAGGCAGGGATGGAGACCTACCCTTCCACTGAAGCTTTCTTT.

This clonotype was seen ten or more times. The rearrangement links TRBV7-2 to TRBJ1-2, with TRBD1 matching 8 bases. Germline V lookup: CDR1 SGHTA, CDR2 FQGNSA. Trimming at V came to 1 base and at J to 5 bases, leaving 6 bases not matched to a gene. CDR3 length: 15 amino acids. CDR3 coding DNA: TGTGCCAGCAGCTTAGATGGGGGACAGGCTTATGGCTACACCTTC. Its protein is CASSLDGGQAYGYTF.

This clonotype was counted many times. The chain carries TRBV6-2 or TRBV6-3 and TRBJ1-4, with D perhaps TRBD1 (6 bases). The CDR3 covers 13 residues. V lost 7 bases to trimming and J lost 8 bases, with 14 bases between them. From germline, CDR1 is MNHEY and CDR2 SVGEGT. The CDR3 region has the DNA TGTGCCAGCAACACAGGGAGGCGGGAAAAACTGTTTTTT. This translates into CASNTGRREKLFF.

This clonotype has a handful of counts. The chain recombines TRBV18 with TRBJ1-2; TRBD1 is a possible D gene (5 bases). CDR3 length equals 15 residues. The germline V and J ends were trimmed by 3 bases and 2 bases, with 13 bases remaining between them. Germline V lookup: CDR1 KGHSH, CDR2 LQKENI. The CDR3 reads CASSPPARDNYGYTF. The DNA of the CDR3 is TGTGCCAGCTCACCTCCAGCGAGGGACAACTATGGCTACACCTTC. The whole variable domain, filled in from reference TRBV18 and TRBJ1-2, reads NAGVMQNPRHLVRRRGQEARLRCSPMKGHSHVYWYRQLPEEGLKFMVYLQKENIIDESGMPKERFSAEFPKEGPSILRIQQVVRGDSAAYFCASSPPARDNYGYTFGSGTRLTVV.

The chain recombines TRBV6-5 with TRBJ1-6, with 7 bases identical to TRBD1. V was clipped by 7 bases and J by 7 bases; unmatched bases: 1. The CDR3 sequence is 12 residues long. Germline loops: CDR1 MNHEY, CDR2 SVGAGI. The CDR3 coding sequence is TGTGCCAGCAAACAGGGGAATTCACCCCTCCACTTT. Amino acid sequence: CASKQGNSPLHF.

This clonotype has more than one count but fewer than ten. The chain employs TRBV27 and TRBJ1-1; no definite D call. Per germline, CDR1 MNHEY and CDR2 SMNVEV (reference sequence). The CDR3 loop spans 14 amino acids. V shed 1 base and J shed 1 base, with 7 bases lying between them. The CDR3 coding sequence is TGTGCCAGCAGTTTATGGAGCCAGAACACTGAAGCTTTCTTT. It specifies CASSLWSQNTEAFF.

This clonotype showed up many times. The rearrangement uses TRBV20-1 and TRBJ2-7, with 9 bases that match TRBD2. J was trimmed by 2 bases and V by 0 bases; bases with no gene match: 14. The CDR3 length is 18 residues. Germline CDR1 reads DFQATT; CDR2 reads SNEGSKA (reference sequence). CDR3 residues: CSARELPSGVPITYEQYF. The CDR3 nucleotides are TGCAGTGCTAGAGAGCTCCCTAGCGGGGTCCCGATTACCTACGAGCAGTACTTC.

The chain has TRBV20-1 and TRBJ2-2; possibly TRBD1 for D (5 bases). Per the germline V gene, CDR1 is DFQATT and CDR2 is SNEGSKA (reference sequence). The V end lost 0 bases, the J end lost 1 base, and 12 bases lay between the germline ends. This CDR3 contains 16 residues. The CDR3 protein is CSARDRRQGNTGELFF. The DNA of the CDR3 is TGCAGTGCTAGAGATCGTCGGCAGGGGAACACCGGGGAGCTGTTTTTT.

Ten or more counts support this clonotype. The gene calls are TRBV3-1 and TRBJ1-6; 9 nucleotides line up with TRBD1. Germline V gene data show CDR1 as LGHDT and CDR2 as YNNKEL (reference sequence). This CDR3 spans 15 amino acids. V shed 4 bases and J 9 bases; nucleotides not matched to a gene: 7. The DNA of the CDR3 is TGTGCCAGCAGCCGAACAGGGGGCGGCTCTTCACCCCTCCACTTT. It specifies CASSRTGGGSSPLHF.

This rearrangement joins TRBV12-3 or TRBV12-4 to TRBJ1-6; D is unresolved. The CDR3 length is 15 residues. Trimming left V 2 bases short and J 11 bases short, with 16 bases between. The CDR3 DNA follows: TGTGCCAGCAGTTTAAGGCAGGACCTTCAGACACCCCTCCACTTT. Amino acids: CASSLRQDLQTPLHF.

In its sample, this clonotype was seen a few times. The chain uses TRBV29-1 and TRBJ1-1; D uncertain. From germline, CDR1 is SQVTM and CDR2 ANQGSEA. V lost 3 bases and J 8 bases, leaving 4 bases between the germline ends. The CDR3 runs to 9 residues. The CDR3 DNA is TGCAGCGTTGACAGGGAAGCTTTCTTT. As protein: CSVDREAFF.

This clonotype occurred many times. The V call is TRBV12-3 or TRBV12-4, the J call TRBJ2-5, with 10 bases aligning to TRBD2. V trimming: 5 bases; J trimming: 4 bases; junction bases outside the gene matches: 7. The CDR3 consists of 15 residues. CDR3 nucleotide sequence: TGTGCCAGCAGTCAGAGCGGGGGGGCAGGAGAGACCCAGTACTTC. Translating gives CASSQSGGAGETQYF.

A word on this clonotype: It may be a read error: a sequence one base away is much more abundant. The rearrangement links TRBV12-3 or TRBV12-4 to TRBJ1-6, with D maybe TRBD1 (5 bases). There are 13 residues in the CDR3. CDR3 in amino acids: CVSSPYRNSPLHF. CDR3 bases: TGTGTCAGCAGCCCTTACAGGAATTCACCCCTCCACTTT.

In its sample, this clonotype was seen a few times. Being one base from a much bigger clone, this may be a read error. The chain carries TRBV27 and TRBJ2-3; TRBD1 or TRBD2 may be the D gene (5 bases each). V was shortened by 5 bases and J by 4 bases, with 16 bases between the two germline ends. Per germline, CDR1 MNHEY and CDR2 SMNVEV (reference sequence). The CDR3 extends over 15 amino acids. Here the CDR3 reads CASSRQGRGADTQYF. The CDR3 DNA reads as TGTGCCAGCAGTCGCCAAGGAAGGGGAGCAGATACGCAGTATTTT.

Concerning this clonotype itself: A much bigger clone sits one base away, suggesting this may be a read error. The chain combines TRBV6-2 or TRBV6-3 with TRBJ2-5; D is unresolved. CDR3 length equals 14 residues. Trimming took off 6 bases at V and 7 bases at J, with 18 bases between the two ends. The V gene's germline CDR1 is MNHEY and CDR2 SVGEGT. This chain's CDR3 is CASSPFYPPGTQYF. CDR3 DNA: TGTGCCAGCAGCCCCTTCTACCCACCGGGGACCCAGTACTTC.

This chain connects TRBV7-2 to TRBJ2-3, with TRBD2 matching over 9 bases. Germline CDR1 reads SGHTA; CDR2 reads FQGNSA. J was trimmed by 10 bases and V by 5 bases; bases with no gene match: 13. This CDR3 is 15 amino acids long. CDR3 DNA sequence: TGTGCCAGCAGCCCCTGGACTAGCGCCGACCGTCCGCAGTATTTT. This codes for CASSPWTSADRPQYF.

In its sample, this clonotype was seen a few times. Here the CDR3 DNA reads TGTGCCAGCAGTTCCCCGGGGGGGCGGCAGCCCCAGCATTTT. Translation: CASSSPGGRQPQHF. The chain employs TRBV6-6 and TRBJ1-5; D might be TRBD1 (6 bases). The CDR3 is made up of 14 amino acids. Per the germline V gene, CDR1 is MNHNY and CDR2 is SVGAGI (reference sequence). Trimming left V 4 bases short and J 7 bases short, with 14 bases between.

In the case of this clonotype: Germline and junction disagree at one end, which may indicate a read error. V gene TRBV2 combines with J gene TRBJ2-1; the D is unclear. From germline, CDR1 is SNHLY and CDR2 FYNNEI. CDR3 length: 11 residues. CDR3 loop: CASTQYSEQFF. CDR3 bases: TGTGCCAGCACCCAATACAGTGAGCAGTTCTTC.

As to this clonotype: A much larger clone lies one base from this, so it may be a read error. V is TRBV6-2 or TRBV6-3 and J is TRBJ1-2, with no clear D. CDR1 and CDR2 (germline): MNHEY, SVGEGT. Trimming removed 8 bases from V and 0 bases from J, with 10 bases in between. The CDR3 totals 13 residues. CDR3 bases: TGTGCCAGCCGTAAGGTAACTAACTATGGCTACACCTTC. Translating gives CASRKVTNYGYTF.

The chain links TRBV6-2 or TRBV6-3 to TRBJ1-5; D is possibly TRBD1 (5 bases). CDR1 is MNHEY and CDR2 is SVGEGT in the germline V gene. The V gene lost 5 bases and the J gene lost 6 bases, with 14 bases spanning the gap. This CDR3 is built from 14 residues. CDR3: CASSPQGNSQPQHF. For the CDR3, the DNA is TGTGCCAGCAGTCCTCAGGGAAATAGTCAGCCCCAGCATTTT.